Sequencing of this T cell receptor beta chain was carried out in a study of Ad26.COV2.S vaccination and SARS-CoV-2 variants. Study-wide results and caveats: Comparable non-spike TCR breadth was observed in vaccine and placebo recipients. Once vaccination had occurred, spike-specific CD8+ and CD4+ T cell responses reportedly showed substantial breadth. Greater spike-specific TCR breadth was seen in vaccine recipients than in placebo recipients.

Generated by immunoSEQ multiplex PCR, the TCRdb table keeps only in-frame clones and is missing some. This sample has under 150,000 clones, with 70% to 90% found just once. Concerning this clone itself: The antigen is unknown.

The material sequenced was peripheral blood, taken after recovery from COVID-19. The clonotype originates from a human donor who had recovered from COVID-19.

CDR3 residues: CASSSNGEKLFF. The CDR3, as DNA: TGCGCCAGCAGCTCGAACGGAGAAAAACTGTTTTTT. The chain carries TRBV5-1 and TRBJ1-4; D ambiguous. Germline-derived CDR1 and CDR2 are SGHRS and YFSETQ. V was trimmed by 3 bases and J by 8 bases, leaving 8 bases between them. The CDR3 has 12 amino acids.